This T cell receptor (beta chain) was profiled in a study of Graves' ophthalmopathy and Graves' hyperthyroidism. About the research overall: Peripheral blood sampling preceded any treatment and occurred at initial diagnosis.

The sequenced template was RNA, covering the TCR beta CDR3 region. HTBI primers were employed in first-round RT-PCR, then a second-round multiplex PCR followed. TCRdb reprocessed the multiplex PCR reads via MiXCR and lists one record per CDR3 protein. The table lists 660,000 or so distinct CDR3 sequences, under 50% of them singletons, with 3% to 4% in the top ten. General observations from the study: In blood appeared most of the expanded thyroid clonotypes whose frequency exceeded 0.001.

About this clonotype: Its antigen is unidentified.

The CDR3 extends over 16 amino acids. The ends lost 1 base at V and 2 bases at J; junction bases unmatched: 5. Germline V gene sequence: CDR1 SNHLY, CDR2 FYNNEI. The chain recombines TRBV2 with TRBJ2-3; TRBD2 agrees at 8 bases. This TCR derives from an adult man with Graves' ophthalmopathy. The sequenced sample consisted of peripheral blood. DNA of the CDR3: TGTGCCAGCAGTGAAGGGCGGGGGGTTGTCACAGATACGCAGTATTTT. Encoded protein: CASSEGRGVVTDTQYF.